The clone carrying this T cell receptor (beta chain) was counted ten times or more. What it recognizes is unknown. The data stem from a study of tumor and adjacent non-tumor tissue in lung cancer. General observations from the study: Significantly higher TCR diversity was found in tumor than normal lung.

The library came from three nested PCR rounds adapted from ARM-PCR protocols. A single record per CDR3 protein comes from TCRdb applying MiXCR to the multiplex PCR reads. The table includes roughly 48,000 distinct CDR3 sequences, around 59% detected once. This sample's RNA came from whole unsorted tissue. This non-tumor lung sample came from over 3 cm beyond the tumor edge. Trimming cost V 0 bases and J 2 bases, with 11 bases left between them. The CDR3 contains 14 residues. Germline V gene sequence: CDR1 DFQATT, CDR2 SNEGSKA (reference sequence). The chain recombines TRBV20-1 with TRBJ2-7; D perhaps matches TRBD2 (6 bases). The sequencing sample was made of distant non-tumor lung tissue. This TCR was recovered from a woman in her 70s with non-small cell lung cancer. CDR3 amino acids: CSARDPGGAYEQYF. CDR3 coding DNA: TGCAGTGCTAGAGATCCGGGCGGGGCCTACGAGCAGTACTTC.